This T cell receptor beta chain emerged from a study of blood T cell repertoires in COVID-19. How the authors handled the data: Amplification of reference gene primers provided the estimated nucleated cell counts. Generated by immunoSEQ multiplex PCR, the TCRdb table keeps only in-frame clones and is missing some. V and J calls and clone size are copied from that table; D and trimming were computed from the DNA. The sample consists of 45,000 to 70,000 clones, roughly 90% of them appearing once. Seattle-derived patients entered the study during active infection and were followed longitudinally. Germline V gene sequence: CDR1 SGHNT, CDR2 YENEEA. The V and J ends lost 2 bases and 2 bases, in that order; junction bases with no gene match: 5. The length of the CDR3 is 16 residues.

The clonotype originates from a woman aged 80 or over with COVID-19, enrolled during active disease. Sequencing was done on a sample of peripheral blood. This chain links TRBV11-3 with TRBJ2-5; 10 bases map to TRBD1. CDR3 residues: CASSLTGTGEQETQYF. The CDR3 DNA follows: TGTGCCAGCAGCTTAACCGGGACAGGGGAACAAGAGACCCAGTACTTC.